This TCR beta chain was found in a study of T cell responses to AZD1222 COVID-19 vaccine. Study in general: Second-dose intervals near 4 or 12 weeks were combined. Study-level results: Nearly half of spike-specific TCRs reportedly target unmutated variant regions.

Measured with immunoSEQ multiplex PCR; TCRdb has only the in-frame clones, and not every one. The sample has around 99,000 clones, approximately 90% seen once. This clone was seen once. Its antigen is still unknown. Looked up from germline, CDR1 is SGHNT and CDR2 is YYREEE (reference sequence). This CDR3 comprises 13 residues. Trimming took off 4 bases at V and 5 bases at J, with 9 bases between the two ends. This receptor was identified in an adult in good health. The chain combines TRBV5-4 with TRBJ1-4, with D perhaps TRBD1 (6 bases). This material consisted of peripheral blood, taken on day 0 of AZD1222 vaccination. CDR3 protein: CASSDRLNEKLFF. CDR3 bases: TGTGCCAGCAGCGACAGGTTGAATGAAAAACTGTTTTTT.